This record covers a single T cell receptor beta chain. At one boundary the junction diverges from the germline segment, which might be a read error. This entry comes from a study of blood T cell repertoires in COVID-19. Study in general: The samples span acute and convalescent COVID-19 from the United States, Italy and Spain. PBMCs, B-cell-depleted T cells, or T cells were the source of the cDNA or gDNA that made up the material.

Original processing notes: How many nucleated cells were present was estimated from reference gene primer amplification. Sequencing used immunoSEQ multiplex PCR; TCRdb keeps in-frame clones, though not all of them. The V and J calls and clone size come from that table; D and trimming were worked out from the DNA. The repertoire includes more than 65,000 clones, roughly 79% of them detected once, and roughly 6% sits in the top ten. The CDR3 totals 11 residues. The sample consisted of peripheral blood. The receptor comes from an older woman with acute or convalescent COVID-19. The gene calls are TRBV12-3 or TRBV12-4 and TRBJ1-2, with D maybe TRBD1 (6 bases). The CDR3, as DNA: TGTGCCAGCAGTCGGGGGGGCGTGACGGCCTTC. Translated: CASSRGGVTAF.